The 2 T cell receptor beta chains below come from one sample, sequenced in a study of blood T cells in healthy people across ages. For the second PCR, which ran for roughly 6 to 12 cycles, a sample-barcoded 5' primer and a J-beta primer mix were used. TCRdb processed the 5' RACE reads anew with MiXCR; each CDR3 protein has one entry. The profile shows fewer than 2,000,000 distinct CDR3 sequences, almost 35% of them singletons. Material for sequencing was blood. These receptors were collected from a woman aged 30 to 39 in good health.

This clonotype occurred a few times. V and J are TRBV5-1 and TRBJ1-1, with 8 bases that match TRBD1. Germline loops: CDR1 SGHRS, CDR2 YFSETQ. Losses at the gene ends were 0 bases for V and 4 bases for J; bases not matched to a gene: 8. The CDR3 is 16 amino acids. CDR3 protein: CASSLVSGGPATEAFF. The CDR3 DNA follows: TGCGCCAGCAGCTTGGTGTCAGGGGGCCCAGCCACTGAAGCTTTCTTT.

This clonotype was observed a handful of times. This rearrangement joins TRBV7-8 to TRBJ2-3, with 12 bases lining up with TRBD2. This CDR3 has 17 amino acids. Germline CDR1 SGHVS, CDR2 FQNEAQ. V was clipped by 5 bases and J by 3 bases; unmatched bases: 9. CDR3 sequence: CASSASLAGGRTDTQYF. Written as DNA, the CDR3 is TGTGCCAGCAGCGCGAGCCTAGCGGGGGGGCGGACAGATACGCAGTATTTT.